Sequencing of this T cell receptor (beta chain) was carried out in a study of control samples from healthy donors and cancer patients. TCRdb's copy holds only in-frame clones and misses some; the assay was immunoSEQ multiplex PCR. The table lists about 160,000 clones, 96% of them singletons, with over 0.9% in the top ten. This sequence originates from a woman aged 30 to 39 in good health. Input material: blood.

The CDR3: CASSPRGESTDTQYF. In DNA, the CDR3 is TGCGCCAGCAGCCCTCGGGGAGAAAGCACAGATACGCAGTATTTT. The V call is TRBV4-1, the J call TRBJ2-3; D perhaps matches TRBD2 (5 bases). V lost 4 bases to trimming and J lost 0 bases, with 11 bases between them. CDR1 and CDR2 (germline): MGHRA, YSYEKL. This CDR3 is built from 15 residues.